What follows are 27 T cell receptor beta chains derived from one specimen sequenced in a study of CD8+ T cells in alopecia areata. Following extraction, RNA underwent reverse transcription to cDNA, which served as the sequencing template. The assay was immunoSEQ multiplex PCR, and TCRdb's table has in-frame clones only and misses some. Found here are around 160,000 clones, more than 40% of them singletons; the top ten hold about 6.4%. The sample comprised CD4+ T cells sorted from blood. Receptors originate from a human donor with alopecia areata.

V and J are TRBV29-1 and TRBJ1-1; D unresolved. The CDR3 has 15 amino acids. Trimming cost V 4 bases and J 0 bases, with 15 bases left between them. Looked up from germline, CDR1 is SQVTM and CDR2 is ANQGSEA. CDR3 loop: CSVVGQNLMNTEAFF. The CDR3 DNA follows: TGCAGCGTTGTTGGGCAGAACCTCATGAACACTGAAGCTTTCTTT.

The table lists this clone with many counts. This chain joins TRBV5-1 and TRBJ2-5; D may be TRBD1 (6 bases). Trimming pared 6 bases from V and 5 bases from J, leaving 17 bases between. This CDR3 spans 14 amino acids. Germline V gene data show CDR1 as SGHRS and CDR2 as YFSETQ. The chain's CDR3 is CASNLQGLGETQYF. CDR3 coding DNA: TGCGCCAGCAACCTACAGGGTTTGGGGGAGACCCAGTACTTC.

The V gene is TRBV20-1, the J gene TRBJ2-1; D call uncertain. The germline V gene has CDR1 DFQATT and CDR2 SNEGSKA (reference sequence). This CDR3 has 10 residues. The ends were cut back, 4 bases at V and 10 bases at J, with 8 bases in the middle. The CDR3 sequence is CSATKDEQFF. Written as DNA, the CDR3 is TGCAGTGCTACCAAGGACGAGCAGTTCTTC.

This chain joins TRBV4-1 and TRBJ2-7; TRBD2 matches 11 bases. This CDR3 is built from 16 residues. Per the germline V gene, CDR1 is MGHRA and CDR2 is YSYEKL. Trimming cost V 5 bases and J 2 bases; bases outside gene matches: 8. CDR3 nucleotide sequence: TGCGCCAGCAGCTCAAGCGGACTAGCGGGTGCCTACGAGCAGTACTTC. It specifies CASSSSGLAGAYEQYF.

The chain joins TRBV27 to TRBJ1-1; TRBD1 is a possible D gene (6 bases). The germline V gene encodes CDR1 MNHEY and CDR2 SMNVEV (reference sequence). This CDR3 spans 14 amino acids. V dropped 5 bases and J dropped 1 base, with 11 bases sitting between them. The CDR3 nucleotides read TGTGCCAGCAGTAAACTAGGGGGGAACACTGAAGCTTTCTTT. Translation: CASSKLGGNTEAFF.

The V and J genes are TRBV13 and TRBJ2-7, with D perhaps matching TRBD1 or TRBD2 (5 bases each). The V end lost 5 bases, the J end lost 3 bases, and 20 bases lay between the germline ends. CDR1 and CDR2 from the germline V gene are PRHDT and FYEKMQ (reference sequence). This CDR3 region has 16 residues. This CDR3 is CASSPLGTPGNYEQYF. DNA of the CDR3: TGTGCCAGCAGCCCTCTCGGGACCCCTGGGAACTACGAGCAGTACTTC.

This clone was recorded once. The chain couples TRBV9 to TRBJ2-3; perhaps TRBD2 as D (5 bases). The germline V gene has CDR1 SGDLS and CDR2 YYNGEE. V dropped 3 bases and J dropped 2 bases, with 7 bases sitting between them. The CDR3 is made up of 13 amino acids. The DNA for the CDR3 is TGTGCCAGCAGCGGGACTGTCACAGATACGCAGTATTTT. The encoded protein is CASSGTVTDTQYF.

The rearrangement links TRBV30 to TRBJ1-2, with D unclear. The CDR3 has 14 residues. V was shortened by 0 bases and J by 2 bases, with 10 bases between the two germline ends. Germline V gene data show CDR1 as GTSNPN and CDR2 as SVGIG (reference sequence). CDR3 coding DNA: TGTGCCTGGAGTGTCGGCCAGCAGAACTATGGCTACACCTTC. As protein: CAWSVGQQNYGYTF.

As for this clone: The junction shows a germline mismatch at one end, possibly a read error. Other nucleotide sequences in the sample specify the same CDR3. The rearrangement joins TRBV29-1 to TRBJ2-7; 10 bases match TRBD2. The germline V gene has CDR1 SQVTM and CDR2 ANQGSEA. The CDR3 totals 12 residues. In DNA, the CDR3 is TGCAGCGTTAGGACTAGCGGCTACGAGCAGTATTTC. Amino acids: CSVRTSGYEQYF.

The rearrangement uses TRBV29-1 and TRBJ2-3, with 7 bases fitting TRBD2. The V gene's germline CDR1 is SQVTM and CDR2 ANQGSEA. Trimming at V came to 7 bases and at J to 1 base, leaving 8 bases not matched to a gene. CDR3 length: 14 amino acids. In nucleotides, the CDR3 is TGCAGCGGGGTCAGGGCGGGGGGCACAGATACGCAGTATTTT. It specifies CSGVRAGGTDTQYF.

The chain has TRBV29-1 and TRBJ2-7; 14 nucleotides match TRBD2. The junction had 8 bases not matched to a gene; V was cut back by 7 bases and J by 3 bases. Germline V CDR1 and CDR2: SQVTM, ANQGSEA. This CDR3 is 15 amino acids long. The CDR3 DNA is TGCAGCGCCTCAAACGGACTAGCGGGAGGCTACGAGCAGTACTTC. Translated: CSASNGLAGGYEQYF.

The chain uses TRBV6-5 and TRBJ1-2; TRBD1 agrees at 7 bases. Trimming cost V 6 bases and J 8 bases; bases outside gene matches: 9. Germline loops: CDR1 MNHEY, CDR2 SVGAGI. The CDR3 has 13 amino acids. Here the CDR3 reads CASRGRQGGGYTF. The DNA for the CDR3 is TGTGCCAGCAGGGGCAGACAGGGCGGGGGCTACACCTTC.

The chain couples TRBV5-1 to TRBJ2-4; D not certain. The CDR3 sequence is 14 residues long. V shed 1 base and J shed 0 bases, with 5 bases lying between them. Per germline, CDR1 SGHRS and CDR2 YFSETQ. The CDR3 spells CASSLPLAKNIQYF. The DNA of the CDR3 is TGCGCCAGCAGCTTGCCACTAGCCAAAAACATTCAGTACTTC.

This clone showed up just a few times. The V call is TRBV6-5, the J call TRBJ1-4; possibly TRBD1 for D (5 bases). This CDR3 has 14 residues. The ends were cut back, 6 bases at V and 0 bases at J, with 8 bases in the middle. Germline loops: CDR1 MNHEY, CDR2 SVGAGI. The CDR3 is CASRPTATNEKLFF. As DNA, the CDR3 is TGTGCCAGCAGGCCGACAGCAACTAATGAAAAACTGTTTTTT.

The sample holds a few counts of this clone. J is TRBJ1-1 and V is TRBV7-9; tentative D call: TRBD1 (6 bases). The CDR3 is 14 amino acids. V was cut by 7 bases and J by 5 bases, with 17 bases left in between. Germline CDR1 and CDR2: SEHNR and FQNEAQ (reference sequence). The CDR3 region has the DNA TGTGCCAGCACCGGGGGCCAGGGAGGGACTGAAGCTTTCTTT. This sequence encodes CASTGGQGGTEAFF.

The table lists this clone with a few counts. V and J are TRBV10-3 and TRBJ2-5; TRBD1 might be the D (6 bases). The germline V gene has CDR1 ENHRY and CDR2 SYGVKD. CDR3 size: 12 residues. V gave up 10 bases and J gave up 1 base, with 10 bases separating them. The CDR3 protein is CASQGFQETQYF. In nucleotides, the CDR3 is TGTGCCAGCCAGGGGTTCCAAGAGACCCAGTACTTC.

The chain combines TRBV9 with TRBJ1-2; D remains ambiguous. Trimming left V 3 bases short and J 2 bases short, with 14 bases between. The length of the CDR3 is 15 residues. Germline V gives CDR1 SGDLS, CDR2 YYNGEE. CDR3 amino acids: CASSADTGKNYGYTF. In DNA, the CDR3 is TGTGCCAGCAGCGCAGACACCGGGAAAAACTATGGCTACACCTTC.

The chain combines TRBV29-1 with TRBJ1-5; D is ambiguous. The CDR3 has 13 amino acids. Germline CDR1 is SQVTM and CDR2 is ANQGSEA. V was shortened by 4 bases and J by 3 bases, with 10 bases between the two germline ends. CDR3 in amino acids: CSVVEQFNQPQHF. DNA of the CDR3: TGCAGCGTTGTGGAACAGTTCAATCAGCCCCAGCATTTT.

The V and J genes are TRBV4-2 and TRBJ2-1, with D unclear. Between the trimmed V and J ends, which lost 0 bases and 0 bases, there was a span of 12 bases. CDR1 is LGHNA and CDR2 is YNFKEQ in the germline V gene. This CDR3 is 17 amino acids long. CDR3 coding DNA: TGTGCCAGCAGCCAAGATCGCCCGCTTAGCTCCTACAATGAGCAGTTCTTC. It encodes CASSQDRPLSSYNEQFF.

The chain uses TRBV29-1 and TRBJ2-7; 7 bases line up with TRBD1. CDR3 length: 15 residues. In germline, CDR1 is SQVTM, CDR2 ANQGSEA. With V trimmed by 6 bases and J by 2 bases, 13 bases remained unmatched. The CDR3 spells CSVAPASGTAYEQYF. The CDR3 nucleotides are TGCAGCGTCGCTCCTGCCTCCGGGACAGCCTACGAGCAGTACTTC.

J is TRBJ1-1 and V is TRBV5-1; no firm D call. V shed 0 bases and J shed 0 bases, with 6 bases lying between them. This CDR3 is built from 14 residues. Looked up from germline, CDR1 is SGHRS and CDR2 is YFSETQ. In DNA form, the CDR3 reads TGCGCCAGCAGCTTGGGGACCATGAACACTGAAGCTTTCTTT. It translates to CASSLGTMNTEAFF.

This CDR3 is CASTPFEENTGELFF. CDR3 DNA: TGTGCCAGCACTCCGTTCGAGGAGAACACCGGGGAGCTGTTTTTT. This rearrangement joins TRBV9 to TRBJ2-2; D remains unclear. The CDR3 spans 15 residues. The ends were cut back, 6 bases at V and 1 base at J, with 13 bases in the middle. In germline, CDR1 is SGDLS, CDR2 YYNGEE.

This chain uses TRBV29-1 with TRBJ2-1; D unclear. Germline loops: CDR1 SQVTM, CDR2 ANQGSEA. Between the trimmed V and J ends, which lost 8 bases and 8 bases, there was a span of 16 bases. The CDR3 loop spans 12 amino acids. This CDR3 is CSSRRGEDEQFF. CDR3 DNA sequence: TGCAGCTCTCGGAGAGGTGAGGATGAGCAGTTCTTC.

The V gene is TRBV4-1, the J gene TRBJ1-2; TRBD1 might be the D (6 bases). CDR3 size: 15 residues. The V gene's germline CDR1 is MGHRA and CDR2 YSYEKL. Trimming removed 1 base from V and 7 bases from J, with 16 bases in between. CDR3 coding DNA: TGCGCCAGCAGCCAAGGTCAGGGGCCAAAGCGTGGCTACACCTTC. Protein sequence: CASSQGQGPKRGYTF.

This clone came up once. The V gene is TRBV30, the J gene TRBJ1-5; D is uncertain. Looked up from germline, CDR1 is GTSNPN and CDR2 is SVGIG (reference sequence). Trimming left V 2 bases short and J 7 bases short, with 9 bases between. There are 12 residues in the CDR3. The CDR3 DNA follows: TGTGCCTGGAGTTCCGGGGAGCAGCCCCAGCATTTT. It translates to CAWSSGEQPQHF.

The chain has TRBV4-1 and TRBJ1-1; D is unresolved. The CDR3 sequence is 13 residues long. Trimming left V 5 bases short and J 3 bases short, with 10 bases between. CDR1 MGHRA and CDR2 YSYEKL come from the germline V gene. CDR3 sequence: CASSFRLDTEAFF. CDR3 coding DNA: TGCGCCAGCAGCTTCCGCCTGGACACTGAAGCTTTCTTT.

This clone was recorded a few times. The J gene is TRBJ2-7, the V gene TRBV19; weak D call: TRBD1 (5 bases). The germline V gene has CDR1 LNHDA and CDR2 SQIVND (reference sequence). The CDR3 is 12 residues long. Trimming shortened V by 5 bases and J by 3 bases, and 8 bases separated the two germline ends. CDR3 residues: CASSSTGYEQYF. CDR3 DNA: TGTGCCAGTAGTTCCACAGGCTACGAGCAGTACTTC.